A single sample is the source of the 18 T cell receptor beta chains below, sequenced in a study of blood T cells in healthy people across ages. Next came a second PCR, run for about 6 to 12 cycles, which used a sample-barcoded 5' primer along with a J-beta primer mix. Each CDR3 protein is one row after TCRdb ran MiXCR on the 5' RACE reads. In the table there are 780,000 or so distinct CDR3 sequences, 45% to 70% of which are singletons. Sample: blood. These receptors were obtained from a man aged 40-55 years in good health.

The sample holds a few counts of this clonotype. V gene TRBV7-2 combines with J gene TRBJ2-1, with 10 bases lining up with TRBD2. The CDR3 totals 15 residues. The trim removed 3 bases at V and 4 bases at J, leaving 3 bases unmatched. Per germline, CDR1 SGHTA and CDR2 FQGNSA. Written as DNA, the CDR3 is TGTGCCAGCAGCTTCTCTAGCGGGAGTTACAATGAGCAGTTCTTC. This gives the protein CASSFSSGSYNEQFF. Variable domain in full (rest from reference TRBV7-2 and TRBJ2-1): GAGVSQSPSNKVTEKGKDVELRCDPISGHTALYWYRQSLGQGLEFLIYFQGNSAPDKSGLPSDRFSAERTGGSVSTLTIQRTQQEDSAVYLCASSFSSGSYNEQFFGPGTRLTVL.

The V call is TRBV5-4, the J call TRBJ2-3, with TRBD2 identical over 10 bases. J lost 3 bases, V lost 0 bases, and 7 bases had no gene match. CDR3 size: 17 residues. CDR1 is SGHNT and CDR2 is YYREEE in the germline V gene (reference sequence). The CDR3 loop is CASSLAARTSGTDTQYF. Written as DNA, the CDR3 is TGTGCCAGCAGCTTGGCCGCCAGGACTAGCGGAACAGATACGCAGTATTTT. The full variable domain, its missing parts supplied by reference TRBV5-4 and TRBJ2-3, is ETGVTQSPTHLIKTRGQQVTLRCSSQSGHNTVSWYQQALGQGPQFIFQYYREEENGRGNFPPRFSGLQFPNYSSELNVNALELDDSALYLCASSLAARTSGTDTQYFGPGTRLTVL.

This rearrangement joins TRBV7-3 to TRBJ1-6; D is possibly TRBD1 (5 bases). The length of the CDR3 is 14 residues. Trimming removed 5 bases at V and 7 bases at J, with 12 bases between. Germline CDR1 reads SGHTA; CDR2 reads FQGTGA. The CDR3 protein is CASSDGTGNSPLHF. The DNA of the CDR3 is TGTGCCAGCAGCGACGGGACCGGGAATTCACCCCTCCACTTT.

This clonotype was observed a few times. This chain joins TRBV20-1 and TRBJ2-5; D uncertain. V was pared by 4 bases and J by 4 bases, with 10 bases between. CDR1 and CDR2 (germline): DFQATT, SNEGSKA (reference sequence). The CDR3 has 12 residues. The DNA for the CDR3 is TGCAGTGCTAAAGGGCTAGGAGAGACCCAGTACTTC. As protein: CSAKGLGETQYF.

The V gene is TRBV12-3 or TRBV12-4, the J gene TRBJ1-2; D perhaps matches TRBD1 (6 bases). CDR3 length: 14 amino acids. V shed 6 bases and J shed 4 bases, with 15 bases lying between them. The CDR3 sequence is CASSRTGNIYGYTF. The CDR3, as DNA: TGTGCCAGCAGCCGAACAGGGAACATCTATGGCTACACCTTC.

This clonotype turned up a few times. V usage is TRBV20-1 and J usage is TRBJ2-3; 12 bases match TRBD2. Germline CDR1 reads DFQATT; CDR2 reads SNEGSKA (reference sequence). V lost 3 bases to trimming and J lost 6 bases; unmatched junction nucleotides: 7. The CDR3 runs 15 residues. CDR3: CSASALAGGLDTQYF. CDR3 DNA: TGCAGTGCTAGTGCACTAGCGGGAGGACTCGATACGCAGTATTTT.

A single count supports this clonotype. The genes are TRBV28 and TRBJ2-3, with D possibly TRBD2 on 6 matching bases. Trimming removed 5 bases from V and 2 bases from J, with 14 bases in between. The germline CDR1 and CDR2 sequences are MDHEN and SYDVKM. This CDR3 contains 15 residues. CDR3 DNA: TGTGCCAGCAGTGGGGGGAAGCTTATCACAGATACGCAGTATTTT. This translates into CASSGGKLITDTQYF.

V is TRBV5-1 and J is TRBJ2-5, with TRBD2 as a possible D gene (6 bases). The J call is doubtful: the DNA matches TRBJ2-7 better. Looked up from germline, CDR1 is SGHRS and CDR2 is YFSETQ. The CDR3 has 14 residues. CDR3 sequence: CASSVEGRPYEQYF. Here the CDR3 DNA reads TGCGCCAGCAGCGTGGAGGGTCGGCCCTACGAGCAGTACTTC.

With regard to this clonotype: One junction end disagrees with the germline gene, perhaps due to a read error. The chain is built from TRBV27 and TRBJ1-2; D uncertain. CDR3 length equals 15 residues. Germline loops: CDR1 MNHEY, CDR2 SMNVEV (reference sequence). The CDR3 protein is CASSLSGGGAYGCTF. CDR3 in DNA: TGTGCCAGCAGTTTATCTGGCGGAGGTGCCTATGGCTGCACCTTC.

This clonotype was seen only a few times. The V call is TRBV7-9, the J call TRBJ2-6; 7 nucleotides align to TRBD1. The CDR3 consists of 16 residues. The V gene end was trimmed by 4 bases and the J gene end by 2 bases; junction bases not matched to a gene: 5. The germline gives CDR1 SEHNR, CDR2 FQNEAQ (reference sequence). In DNA form, the CDR3 reads TGTGCCAGCAGCTCTTTAGACAGGGCTGGGGCCAACGTCCTGACTTTC. Its protein is CASSSLDRAGANVLTF.

V is TRBV5-1 and J is TRBJ2-7, with 7 bases matching TRBD2. From germline, CDR1 is SGHRS and CDR2 YFSETQ. The CDR3 spans 17 residues. V was pared by 0 bases and J by 1 base, with 10 bases of the junction left unmatched. CDR3 amino acids: CASSLGQTSEKSYEQYF. CDR3 sequence (DNA): TGCGCCAGCAGCTTGGGACAAACTAGCGAAAAATCCTACGAGCAGTACTTC.

This chain joins TRBV28 and TRBJ1-1; TRBD1 matches at 7 bases. The germline V gene has CDR1 MDHEN and CDR2 SYDVKM. The CDR3 is 16 amino acids. V trimming: 5 bases; J trimming: 14 bases; junction bases outside the gene matches: 23. CDR3 sequence (DNA): TGTGCCAGCAGTCCCTTACAGGGGCAGAACTACAATGGGCAGTTCTTT. It yields the protein CASSPLQGQNYNGQFF.

In its sample, this clonotype was seen a few times. The chain links TRBV3-1 to TRBJ1-1; D is undetermined. The germline V gene encodes CDR1 LGHDT and CDR2 YNNKEL (reference sequence). V gave up 9 bases and J gave up 4 bases, with 15 bases separating them. CDR3 length: 13 residues. The CDR3 spells CASVKFGFTEAFF. DNA for the CDR3: TGTGCCAGTGTAAAGTTCGGGTTCACTGAAGCTTTCTTT.

CDR3 loop: CSVTSWGGSYQETQYF. CDR3 DNA: TGCAGCGTTACTTCCTGGGGGGGTTCGTACCAAGAGACCCAGTACTTC. The chain is built from TRBV29-1 and TRBJ2-5, with 7 bases fitting TRBD2. CDR3 length equals 16 residues. The V gene end was trimmed by 5 bases and the J gene end by 0 bases; junction bases not matched to a gene: 12. From germline, CDR1 is SQVTM and CDR2 ANQGSEA.

The J gene is TRBJ2-2, the V gene TRBV5-1; D may match TRBD1 or TRBD2 (5 bases each). CDR1 and CDR2 (germline): SGHRS, YFSETQ. V lost 3 bases and J 5 bases, leaving 11 bases between the germline ends. This CDR3 has 14 residues. In DNA form, the CDR3 reads TGCGCCAGCAGCTCCGGGGCTGGAACCGGGGAGCTGTTTTTT. It is translated as CASSSGAGTGELFF.

Regarding this clonotype: At one end the junction does not follow the germline gene, possibly because of a read error. The chain is built from TRBV5-1 and TRBJ2-6; D perhaps matches TRBD2 (6 bases). CDR3 size: 17 residues. CDR1 is SGHRS and CDR2 is YFSETQ in the germline V gene. The CDR3 protein is CASSLDWGDPGASVLTF. The DNA of the CDR3 is TGCGCCAGCAGCTTGGATTGGGGGGACCCCGGGGCCAGCGTCCTGACTTTC.

The rearrangement links TRBV20-1 to TRBJ1-6, with TRBD1 identical over 8 bases. Trimming took 1 base from V and 8 from J; bases not matched to a gene: 7. CDR3 length equals 15 residues. Germline-derived CDR1 and CDR2 are DFQATT and SNEGSKA (reference sequence). DNA of the CDR3: TGCAGTGCTAGAGCCGGGACAGGCTGGGATTCACCCCTCCACTTT. This gives the protein CSARAGTGWDSPLHF.

On this clonotype itself: One end of the junction varies from germline; a read error may be responsible. V and J are TRBV9 and TRBJ1-2; 8 bases match TRBD1. There are 17 residues in the CDR3. Germline-derived CDR1 and CDR2 are SGDLS and YYNGEE. The CDR3, as DNA: TGTGCCGGCAGCGCAACGCCAGGGGGCATTCCTGTGGGTGGCTACACCTTC. Translated: CAGSATPGGIPVGGYTF.